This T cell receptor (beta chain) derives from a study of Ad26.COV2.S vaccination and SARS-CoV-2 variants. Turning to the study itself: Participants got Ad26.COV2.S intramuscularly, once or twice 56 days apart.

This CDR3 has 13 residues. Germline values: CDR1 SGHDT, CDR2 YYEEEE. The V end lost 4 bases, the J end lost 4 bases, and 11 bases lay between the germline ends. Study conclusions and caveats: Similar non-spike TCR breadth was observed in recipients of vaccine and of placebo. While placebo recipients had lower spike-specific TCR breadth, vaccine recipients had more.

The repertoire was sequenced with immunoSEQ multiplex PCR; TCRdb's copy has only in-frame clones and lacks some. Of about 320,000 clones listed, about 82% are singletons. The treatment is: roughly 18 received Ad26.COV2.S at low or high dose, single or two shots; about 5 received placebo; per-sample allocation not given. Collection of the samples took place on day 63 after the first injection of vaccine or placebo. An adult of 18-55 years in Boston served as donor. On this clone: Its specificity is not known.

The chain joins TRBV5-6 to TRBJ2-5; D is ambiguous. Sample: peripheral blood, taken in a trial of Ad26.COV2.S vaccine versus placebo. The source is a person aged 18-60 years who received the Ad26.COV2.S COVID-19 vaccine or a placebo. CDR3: CASSLWKIETQYF. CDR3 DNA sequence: TGTGCCAGCAGCCTCTGGAAGATAGAGACCCAGTACTTC.